The next 31 T cell receptor beta chains were all read from a single sample in a study of cytomegalovirus exposure and HLA in healthy donors. Some clones are missing from TCRdb's copy, which holds only in-frame ones; the method was immunoSEQ multiplex PCR. The sample includes approximately 160,000 clones, around 82% seen only once; the top ten take 10% to 13%. Sequenced: PBMCs. The source is a man younger than 45 in good health and CMV-seropositive.

V and J are TRBV7-9 and TRBJ2-2; TRBD2 is a possible D gene (6 bases). V gave up 2 bases and J gave up 0 bases, with 16 bases separating them. The CDR3 contains 18 residues. The germline gives CDR1 SEHNR, CDR2 FQNEAQ (reference sequence). CDR3 residues: CASSLRHLAAPNTGELFF. The CDR3 nucleotides read TGTGCCAGCAGCTTACGCCATTTAGCGGCCCCGAACACCGGGGAGCTGTTTTTT.

With respect to this clone: Other DNA sequences in the sample encode the same CDR3. The CDR3 is CASSYTRDTGELFF. CDR3 nucleotide sequence: TGTGCCAGCAGTTATACGAGGGACACCGGGGAGCTGTTTTTT. V is TRBV6-5 and J is TRBJ2-2; possibly TRBD2 for D (5 bases). Trimming removed 3 bases from V and 3 bases from J, with 8 bases in between. The germline CDR1 and CDR2 sequences are MNHEY and SVGAGI. This CDR3 comprises 14 residues.

This clone has only one observation. V and J are TRBV11-2 and TRBJ2-3; 11 positions agree with TRBD2. The CDR3 is 15 amino acids. CDR1 is SGHAT and CDR2 is FQNNGV in the germline V gene. After removal of 8 bases from V and 5 bases from J, the junction contained 9 bases not matched to a gene. The CDR3 is CASGLLAGVEDTQYF. The CDR3 DNA reads as TGTGCCAGCGGACTACTAGCGGGAGTAGAAGATACGCAGTATTTT.

The chain combines TRBV28 with TRBJ1-3; D is perhaps TRBD1 (5 bases). Germline-derived CDR1 and CDR2 are MDHEN and SYDVKM. The CDR3 has 14 amino acids. Trimming cost V 2 bases and J 7 bases, with 12 bases left between them. The DNA of the CDR3 is TGTGCCAGCAGTTTAGGTTCCCAGGGTAACACCATATATTTT. It specifies CASSLGSQGNTIYF. Filled out from reference TRBV28 and TRBJ1-3, the complete variable domain reads DVKVTQSSRYLVKRTGEKVFLECVQDMDHENMFWYRQDPGLGLRLIYFSYDVKMKEKGDIPEGYSVSREKKERFSLILESASTNQTSMYLCASSLGSQGNTIYFGEGSWLTVV.

This clone appeared a single time. This rearrangement joins TRBV7-3 to TRBJ2-2, with D uncertain. Trimming shortened V by 9 bases and J by 4 bases, and 12 bases separated the two germline ends. Per germline, CDR1 SGHTA and CDR2 FQGTGA. This CDR3 contains 13 residues. The CDR3: CASSSSVTGELFF. The CDR3 bases are TGTGCCAGTTCGAGTTCGGTCACCGGGGAGCTGTTTTTT.

The rearrangement joins TRBV10-1 to TRBJ2-3; D perhaps matches TRBD2 (5 bases). The germline V and J ends were trimmed by 4 bases and 0 bases, with 11 bases remaining between them. Germline V gene data show CDR1 as WNHNN and CDR2 as SYGVQD (reference sequence). The CDR3 covers 15 residues. CDR3 nucleotides: TGCGCCAGCAGTGCTGGCGGAGGAAGCACAGATACGCAGTATTTT. Translated: CASSAGGGSTDTQYF.

V gene TRBV7-2 combines with J gene TRBJ1-1; 9 positions match TRBD1. The CDR3 covers 18 residues. The V segment lost 5 bases and the J segment 1 base; nucleotides outside the gene matches: 14. Germline values: CDR1 SGHTA, CDR2 FQGNSA. The CDR3, as DNA: TGTGCCAGCAGCCCCTCCCCCGGGACAGGGAGTGGGAACACTGAAGCTTTCTTT. This translates into CASSPSPGTGSGNTEAFF.

In its sample, this clone was seen a few times. Here the CDR3 DNA reads TGCAGCGTCCCGACAGGGCTGGGCGAAAAACTGTTTTTT. Encoded protein: CSVPTGLGEKLFF. V gene TRBV29-1 combines with J gene TRBJ1-4, with TRBD1 matching 7 bases. V shed 6 bases and J 8 bases; nucleotides not matched to a gene: 9. Per germline, CDR1 SQVTM and CDR2 ANQGSEA. The CDR3 extends over 13 amino acids.

This clone was counted between two and nine times. V is TRBV7-6 and J is TRBJ2-3; possible D gene TRBD2, 5 bases. Germline values: CDR1 SGHVS, CDR2 FNYEAQ. CDR3 length: 12 residues. Trimming removed 4 bases from V and 7 bases from J, with 9 bases in between. This CDR3 reads CASSSLGNTQYF. The CDR3 coding sequence is TGTGCCAGCAGCTCACTAGGGAATACGCAGTATTTT.

Only one count was recorded for this clone. A junction boundary mismatches the germline segment, possibly from a read error. V is TRBV29-1 and J is TRBJ2-5; D might be TRBD1 (5 bases). The germline CDR1 and CDR2 sequences are SQVTM and ANQGSEA. The CDR3 sequence is 11 residues long. The CDR3 nucleotides are TGCAGCGTTGAAGATCGACAGACCCGGTACTTC. This encodes CSVEDRQTRYF.

This clone was observed a few times. The chain joins TRBV14 to TRBJ1-2; perhaps TRBD1 as D (5 bases). V was clipped by 0 bases and J by 8 bases, with 10 bases between them. The length of the CDR3 is 13 residues. The germline CDR1 and CDR2 sequences are SGHDN and FVKESK. CDR3 in amino acids: CASSQDSGWGYTF. The CDR3 DNA is TGTGCCAGCAGCCAAGATTCAGGGTGGGGCTACACCTTC.

The chain joins TRBV2 to TRBJ2-1; 7 positions match TRBD2. Germline-derived CDR1 and CDR2 are SNHLY and FYNNEI. V dropped 4 bases and J dropped 8; count of bases not matched to a gene: 8. The CDR3 is 14 residues long. CDR3 nucleotide sequence: TGTGCCAGCAGTGCAGTGACTAGCTTGCATGAGCAGTTCTTC. This gives the protein CASSAVTSLHEQFF.

The chain combines TRBV27 with TRBJ2-3; 9 nucleotides line up with TRBD1. Germline CDR1 reads MNHEY; CDR2 reads SMNVEV (reference sequence). This CDR3 is built from 15 residues. V was pared by 4 bases and J by 3 bases, with 5 bases of the junction left unmatched. The CDR3 is CASSSTGGRTDTQYF. Written as DNA, the CDR3 is TGTGCCAGCAGTTCCACAGGGGGCCGGACAGATACGCAGTATTTT.

The rearrangement joins TRBV13 to TRBJ2-3, with 10 bases that match TRBD2. With V trimmed by 1 base and J by 1 base, 14 bases remained unmatched. There are 20 residues in the CDR3. Germline V gene sequence: CDR1 PRHDT, CDR2 FYEKMQ (reference sequence). CDR3 residues: CASSLVFDWASGGGTDTQYF. CDR3 nucleotide sequence: TGTGCCAGCAGCTTAGTTTTTGATTGGGCTAGCGGGGGAGGCACAGATACGCAGTATTTT.

This clone was detected a few times. The chain carries TRBV10-1 and TRBJ2-7; maybe TRBD2 (6 bases). CDR3 length: 14 amino acids. Germline V lookup: CDR1 WNHNN, CDR2 SYGVQD (reference sequence). Trimming cost V 4 bases and J 3 bases, with 13 bases left between them. The CDR3 reads CASSAGAVNYEQYF. Written as DNA, the CDR3 is TGCGCCAGCAGTGCGGGAGCGGTCAACTACGAGCAGTACTTC.

The rearrangement links TRBV4-3 to TRBJ2-2; possible D gene TRBD1, 6 bases. The CDR3 extends over 15 amino acids. Trimming took off 2 bases at V and 5 bases at J, with 12 bases between the two ends. Looked up from germline, CDR1 is LGHNA and CDR2 is YSLEER. CDR3 loop: CASSQRTEGTGELFF. In DNA, the CDR3 is TGCGCCAGCAGCCAACGGACAGAAGGGACCGGGGAGCTGTTTTTT.

The chain is built from TRBV5-1 and TRBJ2-3; 8 bases fit TRBD2. CDR3 length: 18 residues. Germline lookup yields CDR1 SGHRS and CDR2 YFSETQ. V was pared by 4 bases and J by 9 bases, with 22 bases of the junction left unmatched. The CDR3 region has the DNA TGCGCCAGCAGCCCCGGGGGGGCCGTCGACGGCCTAGGAAGGACGCAGTATTTT. It yields the protein CASSPGGAVDGLGRTQYF.

This clone was seen a single time. The gene calls are TRBV5-6 and TRBJ2-5; the D is unclear. The CDR3 runs 11 residues. The germline V gene encodes CDR1 SGHDT and CDR2 YYEEEE. The ends were cut back, 4 bases at V and 1 base at J, with 2 bases in the middle. The CDR3 is CASSLQETQYF. The CDR3, as DNA: TGTGCCAGCAGCCTCCAAGAGACCCAGTACTTC.

The chain combines TRBV11-3 with TRBJ2-7, with a tentative D call TRBD2 (6 bases). Trimming left V 2 bases short and J 5 bases short, with 10 bases between. Germline CDR1 is SGHNT and CDR2 is YENEEA. CDR3 length equals 13 residues. The CDR3 DNA is TGTGCCAGCAGCTTACACAGACTAGACGAGCAGTACTTC. Translation: CASSLHRLDEQYF.

This chain joins TRBV28 and TRBJ2-5, with TRBD2 identical over 8 bases. The junction had 10 bases not matched to a gene; V was cut back by 5 bases and J by 5 bases. This CDR3 spans 15 amino acids. The germline CDR1 and CDR2 sequences are MDHEN and SYDVKM. In nucleotides, the CDR3 is TGTGCCAGCAGTCGTGGAGGGACTAGTCGGGAGACCCAGTACTTC. It translates to CASSRGGTSRETQYF.

This chain joins TRBV5-1 and TRBJ2-7, with 7 bases matching TRBD2. Germline V lookup: CDR1 SGHRS, CDR2 YFSETQ. The junction had 7 bases not matched to a gene; V was cut back by 0 bases and J by 7 bases. The CDR3 runs to 14 residues. The DNA for the CDR3 is TGCGCCAGCAGCTTGGAGCGGGGCGTAGGAGAGCAGTACTTC. This sequence encodes CASSLERGVGEQYF.

In its sample, this clone was seen once. The chain links TRBV5-1 to TRBJ2-5; possible D gene TRBD1, 6 bases. With 2 bases removed from V and 1 base from J, the gap between germline ends came to 9 bases. Germline V gene sequence: CDR1 SGHRS, CDR2 YFSETQ. This CDR3 is built from 14 residues. The CDR3 here is CASSFRDTQETQYF. DNA of the CDR3: TGCGCCAGCAGCTTCCGGGACACCCAAGAGACCCAGTACTTC.

This chain uses TRBV6-5 with TRBJ2-2; 8 nucleotides agree with TRBD1. The CDR3 contains 16 residues. V trimming: 0 bases; J trimming: 6 bases; junction bases outside the gene matches: 6. Germline V gene data show CDR1 as MNHEY and CDR2 as SVGAGI. The CDR3 is CASSYSTQGAAGELFF. The DNA of the CDR3 is TGTGCCAGCAGTTACTCTACTCAGGGGGCGGCCGGGGAGCTGTTTTTT.

Only one count was recorded for this clone. The V gene is TRBV7-2, the J gene TRBJ2-1; 8 nucleotides match TRBD2. The CDR3 runs 15 residues. The J segment lost 5 bases and the V segment lost 7 bases, leaving 10 bases of the junction unmatched. The germline V gene encodes CDR1 SGHTA and CDR2 FQGNSA. CDR3 DNA sequence: TGTGCCAGCACCGTTTGGGGACTAGGCGACAATGAGCAGTTCTTC. Translating it yields CASTVWGLGDNEQFF.

The V and J genes are TRBV27 and TRBJ2-2; unclear D gene. V gave up 2 bases and J gave up 5 bases, with 9 bases separating them. The germline CDR1 and CDR2 sequences are MNHEY and SMNVEV (reference sequence). The CDR3 length is 14 residues. CDR3 sequence: CASSLRFRTGELFF. The DNA of the CDR3 is TGTGCCAGCAGTTTACGGTTCCGGACCGGGGAGCTGTTTTTT.

The J gene is TRBJ2-4, the V gene TRBV5-1; the match to TRBD1 covers 7 bases. CDR3 size: 13 residues. Unmatched junction bases numbered 9, after V lost 7 bases and J lost 8 bases. Germline V lookup: CDR1 SGHRS, CDR2 YFSETQ. The chain's CDR3 is CASRDRVEDIQYF. The CDR3 nucleotides read TGCGCCAGCCGCGACAGGGTGGAGGACATTCAGTACTTC. The complete variable domain, with remaining parts taken from reference TRBV5-1 and TRBJ2-4, reads KAGVTQTPRYLIKTRGQQVTLSCSPISGHRSVSWYQQTPGQGLQFLFEYFSETQRNKGNFPGRFSGRQFSNSRSEMNVSTLELGDSALYLCASRDRVEDIQYFGAGTRLSVL.

This clone was seen more than once but under ten times. This rearrangement joins TRBV25-1 to TRBJ1-2; tentatively, D is TRBD1 (6 bases). V was cut by 5 bases and J by 8 bases, with 18 bases left in between. Germline CDR1 MGHDK, CDR2 SYGVNS. The CDR3 is 14 residues long. The CDR3 DNA is TGTGCCAGCAGTCCCATTGCAGGGGCAAAGGGCTACACCTTC. It specifies CASSPIAGAKGYTF.

The V call is TRBV7-2, the J call TRBJ1-3; D might be TRBD1 (5 bases). Germline V CDR1 and CDR2: SGHTA, FQGNSA. Trimming removed 3 bases at V and 4 bases at J, with 13 bases between. The CDR3 has 15 residues. The CDR3 reads CASSLSQGAGNTIYF. The CDR3 coding sequence is TGTGCCAGCAGCTTGAGTCAGGGTGCCGGAAACACCATATATTTT. Full variable domain (missing parts from reference TRBV7-2 and TRBJ1-3): GAGVSQSPSNKVTEKGKDVELRCDPISGHTALYWYRQSLGQGLEFLIYFQGNSAPDKSGLPSDRFSAERTGGSVSTLTIQRTQQEDSAVYLCASSLSQGAGNTIYFGEGSWLTVV.

The rearrangement uses TRBV29-1 and TRBJ2-7, with 7 bases fitting TRBD2. V was pared by 3 bases and J by 6 bases, with 11 bases of the junction left unmatched. The CDR3 consists of 14 residues. Germline V lookup: CDR1 SQVTM, CDR2 ANQGSEA. The CDR3 region is CSVDGEGSYSEQYF. DNA of the CDR3: TGCAGCGTTGACGGGGAGGGTTCGTACAGCGAGCAGTACTTC.

The V call is TRBV7-9, the J call TRBJ1-3; 8 nucleotides align to TRBD1. The CDR3 is 15 amino acids. J gave up 5 bases and V 5 bases, and 8 bases lay outside the gene matches. Germline lookup yields CDR1 SEHNR and CDR2 FQNEAQ (reference sequence). CDR3 residues: CASSIGQGPRNTIYF. The CDR3 bases are TGTGCCAGCAGCATCGGACAGGGCCCCAGAAACACCATATATTTT.

This chain links TRBV6-1 with TRBJ1-2, with D possibly matching TRBD1 (5 bases). Germline CDR1 MNHNS, CDR2 SASEGT. This CDR3 is built from 13 residues. The V end lost 2 bases, the J end lost 5 bases, and 9 bases lay between the germline ends. The CDR3 loop is CASSESGEYGYTF. CDR3 nucleotides: TGTGCCAGCAGTGAATCGGGGGAGTATGGCTACACCTTC.